This T cell receptor beta chain was identified in a study of prognosis after radiotherapy for stage I lung cancer. Two-round multiplex PCR on genomic DNA was the method by which TCR beta CDR3 was amplified. Initially, in first-round PCR, primers specific to each TRBV and TRBJ gene were used. Universal primers were what the second PCR round relied on. TCRdb processed the multiplex PCR reads anew with MiXCR; each CDR3 protein has one entry. The table has about 34,000 distinct CDR3 sequences, less than 40% seen once. This clonotype occurred many times. The ends lost 1 base at V and 3 bases at J; junction bases unmatched: 4. The CDR3 covers 15 residues. Germline loops: CDR1 SGHAT, CDR2 FQNNGV.

Sequenced here: PBMCs, sampled before or after stereotactic body radiation therapy (not recorded which). The chain recombines TRBV11-2 with TRBJ2-3; TRBD2 matches at 7 bases. This TCR was recovered from a donor aged 50 or older with non-small cell lung cancer. The CDR3 loop is CASSLVVGGTDTQYF. The CDR3 DNA reads as TGTGCCAGCAGCTTAGTGGTGGGGGGGACAGATACGCAGTATTTT.